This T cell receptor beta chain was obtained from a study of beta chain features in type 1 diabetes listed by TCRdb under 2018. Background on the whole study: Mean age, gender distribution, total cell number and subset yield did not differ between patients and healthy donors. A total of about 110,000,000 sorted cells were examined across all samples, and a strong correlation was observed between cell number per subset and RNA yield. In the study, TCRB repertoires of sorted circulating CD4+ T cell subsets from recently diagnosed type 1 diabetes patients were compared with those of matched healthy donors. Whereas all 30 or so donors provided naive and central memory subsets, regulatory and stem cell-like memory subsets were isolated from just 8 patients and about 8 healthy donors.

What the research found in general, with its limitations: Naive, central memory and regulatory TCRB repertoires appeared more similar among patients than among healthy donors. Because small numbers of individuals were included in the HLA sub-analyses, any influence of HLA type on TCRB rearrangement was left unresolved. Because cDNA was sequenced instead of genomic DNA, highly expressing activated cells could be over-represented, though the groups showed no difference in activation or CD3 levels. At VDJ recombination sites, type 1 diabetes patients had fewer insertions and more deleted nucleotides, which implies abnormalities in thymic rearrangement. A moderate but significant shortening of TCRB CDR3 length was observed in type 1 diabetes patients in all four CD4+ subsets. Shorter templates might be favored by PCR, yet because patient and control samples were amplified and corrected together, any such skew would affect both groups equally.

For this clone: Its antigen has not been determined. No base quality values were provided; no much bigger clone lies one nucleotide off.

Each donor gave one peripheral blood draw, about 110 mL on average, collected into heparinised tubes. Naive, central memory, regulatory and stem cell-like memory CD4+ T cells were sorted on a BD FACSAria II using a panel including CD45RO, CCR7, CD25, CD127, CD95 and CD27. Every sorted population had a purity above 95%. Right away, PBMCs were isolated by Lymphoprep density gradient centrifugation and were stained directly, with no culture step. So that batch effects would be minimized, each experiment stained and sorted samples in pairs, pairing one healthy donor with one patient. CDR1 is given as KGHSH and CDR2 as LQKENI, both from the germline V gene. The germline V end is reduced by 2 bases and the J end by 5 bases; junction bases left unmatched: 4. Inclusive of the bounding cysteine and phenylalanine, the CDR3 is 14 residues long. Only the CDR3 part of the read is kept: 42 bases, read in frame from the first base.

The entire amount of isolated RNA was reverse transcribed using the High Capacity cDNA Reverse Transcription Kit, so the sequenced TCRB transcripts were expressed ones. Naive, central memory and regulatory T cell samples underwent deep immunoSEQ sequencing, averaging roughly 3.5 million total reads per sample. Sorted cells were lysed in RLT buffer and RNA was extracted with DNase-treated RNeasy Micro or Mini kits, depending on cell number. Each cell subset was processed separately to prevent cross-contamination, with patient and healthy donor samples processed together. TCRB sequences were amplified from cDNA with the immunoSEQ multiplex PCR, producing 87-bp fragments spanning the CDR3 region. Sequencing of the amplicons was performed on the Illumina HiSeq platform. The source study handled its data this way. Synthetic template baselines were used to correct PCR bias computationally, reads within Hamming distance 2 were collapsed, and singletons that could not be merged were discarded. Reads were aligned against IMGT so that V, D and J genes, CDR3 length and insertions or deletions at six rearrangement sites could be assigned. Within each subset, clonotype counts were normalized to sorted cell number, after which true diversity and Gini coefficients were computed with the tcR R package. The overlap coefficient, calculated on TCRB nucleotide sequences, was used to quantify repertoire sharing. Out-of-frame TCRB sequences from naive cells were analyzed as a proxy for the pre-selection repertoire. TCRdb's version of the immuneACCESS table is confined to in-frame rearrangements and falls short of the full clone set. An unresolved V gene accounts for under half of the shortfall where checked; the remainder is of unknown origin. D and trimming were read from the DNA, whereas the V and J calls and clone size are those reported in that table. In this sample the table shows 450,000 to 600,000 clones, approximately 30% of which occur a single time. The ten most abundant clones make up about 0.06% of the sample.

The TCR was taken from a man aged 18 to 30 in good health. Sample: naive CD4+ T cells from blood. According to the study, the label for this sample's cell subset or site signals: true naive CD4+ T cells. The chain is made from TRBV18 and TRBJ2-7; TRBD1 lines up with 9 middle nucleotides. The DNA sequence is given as TGTGCCAGCTCACCAGGCGGACAGGGGAACGAGCAGTACTTC. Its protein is CASSPGGQGNEQYF.